This T cell receptor beta chain was sequenced during a study of STAT5B mutations in CD4+ large granular lymphocyte leukemia. CDR3 length: 15 amino acids. J was trimmed by 7 bases and V by 2 bases; bases with no gene match: 8. CDR1 and CDR2 from the germline V gene are LGHNA and YNFKEQ. Libraries were prepared by immunoSEQ multiplex PCR; TCRdb keeps only in-frame clonotypes and omits some of them. This table has around 33,000 clones, more than 75% appearing once. The origin of this receptor is a human donor in good health. The V and J genes are TRBV4-2 and TRBJ1-5; 7 bases agree with TRBD1. The specimen was CD4+ T cells from blood buffy coats. The CDR3 is CASSQRIGGRQPQHF. The CDR3 DNA sequence: TGTGCCAGCAGCCAAAGAATAGGGGGCAGGCAGCCCCAGCATTTT.